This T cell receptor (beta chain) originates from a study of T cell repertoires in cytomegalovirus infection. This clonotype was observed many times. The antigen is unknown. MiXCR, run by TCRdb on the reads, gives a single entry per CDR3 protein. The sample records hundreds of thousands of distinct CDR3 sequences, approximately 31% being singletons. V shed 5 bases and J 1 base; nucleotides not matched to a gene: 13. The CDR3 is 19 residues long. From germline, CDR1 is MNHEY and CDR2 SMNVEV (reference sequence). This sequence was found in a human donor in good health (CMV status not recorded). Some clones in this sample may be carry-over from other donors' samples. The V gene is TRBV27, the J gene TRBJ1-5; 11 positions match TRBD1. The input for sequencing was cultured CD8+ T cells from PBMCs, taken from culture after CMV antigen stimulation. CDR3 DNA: TGTGCCAGCAGTCCCATCGGACAGGGGGCTTTTATAAGCAATCAGCCCCAGCATTTT. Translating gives CASSPIGQGAFISNQPQHF.